These 27 T cell receptor beta chains came from one sample sequenced in a study of T cells in Graves' hyperthyroidism and ophthalmopathy. Template material for amplifying TCR beta CDR3 regions consisted of RNA transcripts. HTBI primers were used for first-round RT-PCR of the TCR CDR3. In TCRdb, the multiplex PCR reads were re-called with MiXCR into one record per CDR3 protein. Of hundreds of thousands of distinct CDR3 sequences listed, approximately 19% are singletons. The material sequenced was blood. The receptors were sampled from a woman in her late teens or twenties with Graves' hyperthyroidism.

This clonotype has ten or more counts. The chain couples TRBV4-1 to TRBJ1-1; 8 bases fit TRBD1. Per the germline V gene, CDR1 is MGHRA and CDR2 is YSYEKL. Trimming removed 5 bases from V and 4 bases from J; junction bases left unmatched: 6. The CDR3 is made up of 14 amino acids. The CDR3 region is CASSDRGRGTEAFF. DNA of the CDR3: TGCGCCAGCAGCGACAGGGGTCGTGGCACTGAAGCTTTCTTT.

This CDR3 reads CAWSGQGIQTPLHF. CDR3 DNA sequence: TGTGCCTGGAGTGGACAGGGGATTCAGACACCCCTCCACTTT. The chain uses TRBV30 and TRBJ1-6; 8 bases match TRBD1. V lost 1 base to trimming and J lost 11 bases; unmatched junction nucleotides: 7. CDR3 size: 14 residues. From germline, CDR1 is GTSNPN and CDR2 SVGIG (reference sequence).

This clonotype was found a few times. The chain has TRBV11-1 and TRBJ2-7, with D hard to call. Trimming took off 2 bases at V and 0 bases at J, with 8 bases between the two ends. The CDR3 is 14 residues long. Germline V CDR1 and CDR2: SGHAT, FQDESV (reference sequence). CDR3 DNA sequence: TGTGCCAGCAGCTTATTAACAGACTCCTACGAGCAGTACTTC. Translation: CASSLLTDSYEQYF.

This rearrangement joins TRBV20-1 to TRBJ2-7; D call uncertain. The V end was cut by 2 bases, the J end by 4 bases, with 15 bases between. This CDR3 spans 14 amino acids. The germline gives CDR1 DFQATT, CDR2 SNEGSKA (reference sequence). The chain's CDR3 is CSARSRRVGYEQYF. For the CDR3, the DNA is TGCAGTGCTAGATCTCGTAGGGTGGGGTACGAGCAGTACTTC.

The sample holds a few counts of this clonotype. The chain joins TRBV27 to TRBJ1-6; D remains ambiguous. CDR1 is MNHEY, CDR2 SMNVEV, per germline (reference sequence). V was trimmed by 10 bases and J by 7 bases, leaving 17 bases between them. The CDR3 has 14 amino acids. The CDR3 nucleotides read TGTGCCACCGCCCTCTGGGTTTTAAATTCACCCCTCCACTTT. Protein sequence: CATALWVLNSPLHF.

This clonotype was recorded at least ten times. The chain links TRBV5-5 to TRBJ1-1, with TRBD1 as a possible D gene (6 bases). CDR1 and CDR2 (germline): SGHKS, YYEKEE (reference sequence). Trimming removed 1 base from V and 5 bases from J, with 15 bases in between. This CDR3 is built from 15 residues. The CDR3 DNA follows: TGTGCCAGCAGCTTGAGGGGGACGGCGAGGACTGAAGCTTTCTTT. The encoded protein is CASSLRGTARTEAFF.

This clonotype was seen repeatedly, ten times or more. V gene TRBV5-8 combines with J gene TRBJ1-1; the D is unclear. This CDR3 is 15 amino acids long. V was shortened by 0 bases and J by 4 bases, with 13 bases between the two germline ends. Germline CDR1 is SGHTS and CDR2 is YDEGEE. The DNA of the CDR3 is TGTGCCAGCAGCTTGGCCTTCGGGTTCGGCACTGAAGCTTTCTTT. Translated: CASSLAFGFGTEAFF.

This clonotype was counted many times. This chain uses TRBV11-1 with TRBJ1-2; TRBD1 aligns across 8 bases. The V and J ends lost 6 bases and 4 bases, in that order; junction bases with no gene match: 7. This CDR3 is built from 14 residues. Germline assignment: CDR1 SGHAT and CDR2 FQDESV (reference sequence). The DNA of the CDR3 is TGTGCCAGCAGACCAGGACAGGGCGGCTATGGCTACACCTTC. Translated, it gives CASRPGQGGYGYTF.

This clonotype was seen only a few times. Since a much larger clone is just one base distant, this may be a read error. V usage is TRBV28 and J usage is TRBJ1-2; the match to TRBD1 covers 8 bases. Trimming cost V 3 bases and J 8 bases; bases outside gene matches: 8. The germline gives CDR1 MDHEN, CDR2 SYDVKM. This CDR3 is built from 14 residues. CDR3 nucleotide sequence: TGTGCCAGCAGTTTGGACAGGGCCTTTGGGGGCTACACCTTC. It is translated as CASSLDRAFGGYTF.

This clonotype was picked up many times. J is TRBJ2-7 and V is TRBV5-1; no definite D call. The V end lost 1 base, the J end lost 4 bases, and 6 bases lay between the germline ends. Germline CDR1 reads SGHRS; CDR2 reads YFSETQ. The CDR3 has 12 amino acids. The CDR3 nucleotides read TGCGCCAGCAGCTTGATCACATACGAGCAGTACTTC. Its protein is CASSLITYEQYF.

In its sample, this clonotype was seen many times. The V gene is TRBV20-1, the J gene TRBJ1-1; D gene unclear. Trimming took 4 bases from V and 4 from J, leaving 10 bases between them. The CDR3 sequence is 12 residues long. Germline V gene data show CDR1 as DFQATT and CDR2 as SNEGSKA (reference sequence). This CDR3 reads CSANSLRTEAFF. The CDR3 region has the DNA TGCAGTGCTAACTCATTGCGCACTGAAGCTTTCTTT.

This clonotype was seen many times. The chain recombines TRBV30 with TRBJ1-2; the match to TRBD1 covers 8 bases. Per the germline V gene, CDR1 is GTSNPN and CDR2 is SVGIG (reference sequence). CDR3 size: 15 residues. V gave up 5 bases and J gave up 8 bases; unmatched junction bases: 16. DNA for the CDR3: TGTGCCTGGGACACCGGGACAGGCAATGAGAGGGGCTACACCTTC. It encodes CAWDTGTGNERGYTF.

This clonotype was counted ten times or more. The genes are TRBV24-1 and TRBJ2-5, with D tentatively TRBD1 (5 bases). V was clipped by 2 bases and J by 5 bases, with 14 bases between them. Germline V CDR1 and CDR2: KGHDR, SFDVKD. This CDR3 is 15 amino acids long. CDR3 nucleotides: TGTGCCACCAGTGATTCGGGCAGGGTGTACGAGACCCAGTACTTC. Residues: CATSDSGRVYETQYF.

This clonotype was counted ten times or more. The chain carries TRBV20-1 and TRBJ1-1; D is possibly TRBD1 (6 bases). The V and J ends lost 6 bases and 4 bases respectively, with 15 bases between them. Germline values: CDR1 DFQATT, CDR2 SNEGSKA (reference sequence). CDR3 length: 13 residues. This CDR3 is CSALGGVGTEAFF. As DNA, the CDR3 is TGCAGTGCCCTAGGGGGGGTGGGCACTGAAGCTTTCTTT.

This clonotype was counted many times. The chain uses TRBV2 and TRBJ2-5, with 8 bases that match TRBD2. CDR3 length equals 13 residues. The trim removed 3 bases at V and 3 bases at J, leaving 0 bases unmatched. The germline CDR1 and CDR2 sequences are SNHLY and FYNNEI. The CDR3 loop reads CASSERGEETQYF. Here the CDR3 DNA reads TGTGCCAGCAGTGAGCGGGGGGAAGAGACCCAGTACTTC.

The rearrangement links TRBV6-2 or TRBV6-3 to TRBJ2-7; D possibly uses TRBD1 or TRBD2 (5 bases each). This CDR3 is built from 13 residues. CDR1 is MNHEY, CDR2 SVGEGT, per germline. The V end lost 0 bases, the J end lost 2 bases, and 5 bases lay between the germline ends. The CDR3 is CASSYSGAYEQYF. CDR3 sequence (DNA): TGTGCCAGCAGTTACTCGGGGGCCTACGAGCAGTACTTC.

This clonotype was detected ten times or more. The chain joins TRBV6-4 to TRBJ2-3, with D possibly matching TRBD2 (6 bases). Germline CDR1 is MRHNA and CDR2 is SNTAGT. CDR3 length: 13 amino acids. V dropped 4 bases and J dropped 4 bases, with 9 bases sitting between them. Written as DNA, the CDR3 is TGTGCCAGCAGTGCGGGGGAGTCAGATACGCAGTATTTT. Its protein is CASSAGESDTQYF.

V usage is TRBV9 and J usage is TRBJ2-2; no clear D. The CDR3 is made up of 13 amino acids. Trimming took 0 bases from V and 7 from J, leaving 7 bases between them. Germline-derived CDR1 and CDR2 are SGDLS and YYNGEE. CDR3: CASSVVFSGELFF. CDR3 DNA sequence: TGTGCCAGCAGCGTAGTATTCAGCGGGGAGCTGTTTTTT.

This clonotype was picked up many times. The chain links TRBV6-5 to TRBJ2-7, with 10 bases fitting TRBD1. V dropped 0 bases and J dropped 3; count of bases not matched to a gene: 5. CDR1 is MNHEY and CDR2 is SVGAGI in the germline V gene. The CDR3 is 16 amino acids. The CDR3 region has the DNA TGTGCCAGCAGTTACTCGTGGGACAGGGGTGACTACGAGCAGTACTTC. Translating it yields CASSYSWDRGDYEQYF.

There are many counts of this clonotype. The V call is TRBV29-1, the J call TRBJ1-2; D not certain. Germline CDR1 reads SQVTM; CDR2 reads ANQGSEA. The CDR3 has 13 amino acids. V gave up 3 bases and J gave up 7 bases, with 15 bases separating them. CDR3 sequence (DNA): TGCAGCGTTGAGTGGCATTCGGCGGGTGGCTACACCTTC. Amino acid sequence: CSVEWHSAGGYTF.

Worth noting for this clonotype: At one of its ends the junction is not consistent with the germline gene, which may arise from a read error. The chain couples TRBV11-2 to TRBJ2-5; D might be TRBD2 (6 bases). Germline V gives CDR1 SGHAT, CDR2 FQNNGV. The CDR3 consists of 13 residues. The chain's CDR3 is CVSSFAGQETQYF. The CDR3 DNA reads as TGTGTCAGCAGCTTTGCGGGACAAGAGACCCAGTACTTC.

This clonotype was seen many times. CDR3 in amino acids: CASSLAGAGNTIYF. CDR3 DNA sequence: TGTGCCAGCAGTTTAGCGGGGGCTGGAAACACCATATATTTT. The rearrangement uses TRBV12-3 or TRBV12-4 and TRBJ1-3; a possible D gene is TRBD1 (5 bases). The V end lost 0 bases, the J end lost 2 bases, and 5 bases lay between the germline ends. This CDR3 region has 14 residues.

This clonotype was seen at least ten times. The chain is built from TRBV4-1 and TRBJ1-5; D gene ambiguous. V lost 1 base and J 1 base, leaving 8 bases between the germline ends. Germline V gene lookup returns CDR1 MGHRA and CDR2 YSYEKL. The CDR3 sequence is 15 residues long. CDR3 amino acids: CASSQVLGSNQPQHF. CDR3 bases: TGCGCCAGCAGCCAAGTTCTGGGAAGCAATCAGCCCCAGCATTTT.

This clonotype occurred many times. The chain joins TRBV20-1 to TRBJ2-2; the D is unclear. This CDR3 comprises 11 residues. V was shortened by 0 bases and J by 9 bases, with 5 bases between the two germline ends. CDR1 is DFQATT, CDR2 SNEGSKA, per germline (reference sequence). The CDR3 loop reads CSARDNWELFF. CDR3 coding DNA: TGCAGTGCTAGAGACAACTGGGAGCTGTTTTTT.

In the case of this clonotype: A clone one base away is much larger, so this may be a read error. The conserved closing phenylalanine or tryptophan is absent in this CDR3, likely reflecting a read error. The DNA is left out, because the CDR3 cannot be placed on it with certainty; the CDR3 is given as TCRdb lists it. This chain joins TRBV20-1 and TRBJ2-7; TRBD2 reflects the table's D call only, with no check against the DNA. Germline lookup yields CDR1 DFQATT and CDR2 SNEGSKA (reference sequence). The CDR3 length is 14 residues, termini included. CDR3 protein: CSARDPRGGQGQHL.

This clonotype was found many times. The chain joins TRBV7-9 to TRBJ1-1; no clear D. V was cut by 5 bases and J by 11 bases, with 15 bases left in between. This CDR3 is built from 12 residues. The germline CDR1 and CDR2 sequences are SEHNR and FQNEAQ (reference sequence). DNA of the CDR3: TGTGCCAGCAGCCTTCCCTATCGCTCGGCTTTCTTT. This gives the protein CASSLPYRSAFF.

This clonotype was found a few times. The chain is built from TRBV27 and TRBJ1-6, with D possibly TRBD1 on 5 matching bases. Deletions cut 5 bases from V and 0 bases from J, with 11 bases between. CDR1 is MNHEY and CDR2 is SMNVEV in the germline V gene (reference sequence). The CDR3 loop spans 16 amino acids. CDR3 loop: CASSLQGVSYNSPLHF. For the CDR3, the DNA is TGTGCCAGCAGTCTACAAGGGGTCTCCTATAATTCACCCCTCCACTTT.